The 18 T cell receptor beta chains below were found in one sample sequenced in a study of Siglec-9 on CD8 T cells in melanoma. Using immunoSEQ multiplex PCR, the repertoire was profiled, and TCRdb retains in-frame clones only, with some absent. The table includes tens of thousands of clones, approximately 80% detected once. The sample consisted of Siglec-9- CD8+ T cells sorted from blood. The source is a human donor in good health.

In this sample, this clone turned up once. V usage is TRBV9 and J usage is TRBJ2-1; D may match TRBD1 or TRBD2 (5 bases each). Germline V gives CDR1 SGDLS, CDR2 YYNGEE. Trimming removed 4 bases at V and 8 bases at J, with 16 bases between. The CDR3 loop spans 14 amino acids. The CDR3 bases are TGTGCCAGCAGCCCCCCCCTCGGGGCCTATGAGCAGTTCTTC. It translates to CASSPPLGAYEQFF. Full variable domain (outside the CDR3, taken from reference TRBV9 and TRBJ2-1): DSGVTQTPKHLITATGQRVTLRCSPRSGDLSVYWYQQSLDQGLQFLIQYYNGEERAKGNILERFSAQQFPDLHSELNLSSLELGDSALYFCASSPPLGAYEQFFGPGTRLTVL.

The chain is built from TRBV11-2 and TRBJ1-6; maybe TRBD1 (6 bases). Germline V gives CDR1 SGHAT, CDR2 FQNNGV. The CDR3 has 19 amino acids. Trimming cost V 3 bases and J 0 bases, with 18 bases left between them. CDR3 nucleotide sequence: TGTGCCAGCAGCTTTTTCGTTCACAGGGAGAGCTCCTATAATTCACCCCTCCACTTT. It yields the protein CASSFFVHRESSYNSPLHF.

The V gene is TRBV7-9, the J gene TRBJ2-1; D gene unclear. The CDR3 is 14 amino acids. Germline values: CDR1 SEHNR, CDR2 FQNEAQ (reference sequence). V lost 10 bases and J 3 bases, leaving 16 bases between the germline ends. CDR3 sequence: CATQGLGFYNEQFF. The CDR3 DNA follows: TGTGCCACCCAAGGGTTGGGATTCTACAATGAGCAGTTCTTC.

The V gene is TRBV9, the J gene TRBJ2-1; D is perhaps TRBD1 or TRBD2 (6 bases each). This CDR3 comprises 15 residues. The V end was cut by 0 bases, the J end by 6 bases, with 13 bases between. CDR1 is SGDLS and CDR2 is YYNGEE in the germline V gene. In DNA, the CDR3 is TGTGCCAGCAGCGTAGGGGGGGCGCGGTTCAATGAGCAGTTCTTC. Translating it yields CASSVGGARFNEQFF.

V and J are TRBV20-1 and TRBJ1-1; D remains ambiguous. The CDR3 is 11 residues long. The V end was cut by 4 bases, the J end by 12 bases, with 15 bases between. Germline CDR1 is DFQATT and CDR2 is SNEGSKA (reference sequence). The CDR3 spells CSATNTKRPFF. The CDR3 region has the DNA TGCAGTGCTACTAATACGAAGAGGCCTTTCTTT.

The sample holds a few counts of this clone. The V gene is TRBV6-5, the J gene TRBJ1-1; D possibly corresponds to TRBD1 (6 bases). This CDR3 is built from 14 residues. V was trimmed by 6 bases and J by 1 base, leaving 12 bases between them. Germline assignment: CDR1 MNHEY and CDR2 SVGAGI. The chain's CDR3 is CASRLTGANTEAFF. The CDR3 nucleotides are TGTGCCAGCAGGCTGACAGGAGCGAACACTGAAGCTTTCTTT.

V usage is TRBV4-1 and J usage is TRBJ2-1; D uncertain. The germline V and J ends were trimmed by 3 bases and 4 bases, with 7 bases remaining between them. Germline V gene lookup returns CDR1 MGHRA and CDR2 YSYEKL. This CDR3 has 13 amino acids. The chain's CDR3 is CASSQVIYNEQFF. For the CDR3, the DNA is TGCGCCAGCAGCCAGGTAATATACAATGAGCAGTTCTTC.

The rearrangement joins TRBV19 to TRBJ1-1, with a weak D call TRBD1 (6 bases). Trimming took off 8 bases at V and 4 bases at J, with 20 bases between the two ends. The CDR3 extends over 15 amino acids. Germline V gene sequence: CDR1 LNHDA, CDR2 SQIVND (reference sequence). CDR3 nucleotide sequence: TGTGCCAGTCGAGGGGGGGCGAGTTTTGGCACTGAAGCTTTCTTT. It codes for CASRGGASFGTEAFF.

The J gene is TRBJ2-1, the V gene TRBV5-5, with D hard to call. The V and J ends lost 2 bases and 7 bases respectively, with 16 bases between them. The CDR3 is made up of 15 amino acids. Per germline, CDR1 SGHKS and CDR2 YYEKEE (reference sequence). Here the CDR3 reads CASSFPGPLGNEQFF. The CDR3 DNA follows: TGTGCCAGCAGCTTCCCGGGTCCTCTGGGGAATGAGCAGTTCTTC.

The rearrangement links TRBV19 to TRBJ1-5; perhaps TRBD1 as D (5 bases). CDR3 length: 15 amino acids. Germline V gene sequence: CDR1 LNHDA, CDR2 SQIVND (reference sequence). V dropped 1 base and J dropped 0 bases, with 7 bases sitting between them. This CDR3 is CASSIVGGSNQPQHF. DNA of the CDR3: TGTGCCAGTAGTATAGTGGGGGGTAGCAATCAGCCCCAGCATTTT.

The CDR3 spells CASSYGPGKAAFF. The CDR3 DNA reads as TGTGCCAGTAGTTATGGACCGGGAAAGGCAGCTTTCTTT. This sequence joins TRBV19 and TRBJ1-1; D remains ambiguous. The CDR3 contains 13 residues. The V gene's germline CDR1 is LNHDA and CDR2 SQIVND (reference sequence). The V end was cut by 5 bases, the J end by 10 bases, with 17 bases between.

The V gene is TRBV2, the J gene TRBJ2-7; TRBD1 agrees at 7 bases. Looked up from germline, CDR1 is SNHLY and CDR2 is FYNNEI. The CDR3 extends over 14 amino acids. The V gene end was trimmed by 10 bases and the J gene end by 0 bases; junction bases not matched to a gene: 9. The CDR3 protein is CATTRQGNSYEQYF. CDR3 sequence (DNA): TGTGCCACCACCAGACAGGGCAACTCCTACGAGCAGTACTTC.

DNA of the CDR3: TGTGCCAGCAGCGCCGGGGACAGGGGGCTCGCTAATGAAAAACTGTTTTTT. Residues: CASSAGDRGLANEKLFF. The gene calls are TRBV9 and TRBJ1-4; 12 nucleotides align to TRBD1. V lost 3 bases and J lost 3; bases outside the gene matches: 6. CDR3 length equals 17 residues. Germline loops: CDR1 SGDLS, CDR2 YYNGEE.

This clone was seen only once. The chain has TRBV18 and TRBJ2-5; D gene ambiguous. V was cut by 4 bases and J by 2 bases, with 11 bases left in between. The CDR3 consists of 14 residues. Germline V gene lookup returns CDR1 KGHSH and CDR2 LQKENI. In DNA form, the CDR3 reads TGTGCCAGCTCACAATACTACAGACAAGAGACCCAGTACTTC. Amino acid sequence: CASSQYYRQETQYF. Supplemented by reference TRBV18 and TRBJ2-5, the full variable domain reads NAGVMQNPRHLVRRRGQEARLRCSPMKGHSHVYWYRQLPEEGLKFMVYLQKENIIDESGMPKERFSAEFPKEGPSILRIQQVVRGDSAAYFCASSQYYRQETQYFGPGTRLLVL.

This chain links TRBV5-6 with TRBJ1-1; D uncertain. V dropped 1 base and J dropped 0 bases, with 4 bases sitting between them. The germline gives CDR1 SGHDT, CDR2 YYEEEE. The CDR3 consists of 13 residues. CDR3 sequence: CASSLTVNTEAFF. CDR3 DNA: TGTGCCAGCAGCTTGACAGTGAACACTGAAGCTTTCTTT.

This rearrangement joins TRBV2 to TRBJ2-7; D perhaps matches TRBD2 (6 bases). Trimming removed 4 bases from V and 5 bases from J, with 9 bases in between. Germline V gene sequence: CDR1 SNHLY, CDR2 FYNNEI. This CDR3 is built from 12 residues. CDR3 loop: CASSAGEDEQYF. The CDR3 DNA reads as TGTGCCAGCAGTGCTGGGGAGGACGAGCAGTACTTC.

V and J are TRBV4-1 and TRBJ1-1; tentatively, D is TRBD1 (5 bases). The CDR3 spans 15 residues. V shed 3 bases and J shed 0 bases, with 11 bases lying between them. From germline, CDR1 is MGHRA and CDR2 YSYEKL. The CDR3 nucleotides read TGCGCCAGCAGCCAGCCGGTAGGGGTGAACACTGAAGCTTTCTTT. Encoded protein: CASSQPVGVNTEAFF.

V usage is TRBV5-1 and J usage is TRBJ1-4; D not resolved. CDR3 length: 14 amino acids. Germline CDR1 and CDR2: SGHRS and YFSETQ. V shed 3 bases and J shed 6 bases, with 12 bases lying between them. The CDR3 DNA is TGCGCCAGCAGCTCAGACCCGGGCGATGAAAAACTGTTTTTT. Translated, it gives CASSSDPGDEKLFF.